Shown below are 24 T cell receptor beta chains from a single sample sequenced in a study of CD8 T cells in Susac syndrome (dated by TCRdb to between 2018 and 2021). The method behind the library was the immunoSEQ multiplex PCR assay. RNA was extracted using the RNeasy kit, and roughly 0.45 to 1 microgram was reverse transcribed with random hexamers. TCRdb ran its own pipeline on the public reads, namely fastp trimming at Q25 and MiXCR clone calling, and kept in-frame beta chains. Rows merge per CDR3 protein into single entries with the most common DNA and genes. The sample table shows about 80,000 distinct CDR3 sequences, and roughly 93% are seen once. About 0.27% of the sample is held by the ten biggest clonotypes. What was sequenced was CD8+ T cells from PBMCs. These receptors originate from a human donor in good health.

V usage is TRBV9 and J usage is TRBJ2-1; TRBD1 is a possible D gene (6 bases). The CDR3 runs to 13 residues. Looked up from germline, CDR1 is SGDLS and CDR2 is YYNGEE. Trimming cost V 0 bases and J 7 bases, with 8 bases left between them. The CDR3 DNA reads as TGTGCCAGCAGCGTAGCTAGGGGGAATGAGCAGTTCTTC. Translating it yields CASSVARGNEQFF.

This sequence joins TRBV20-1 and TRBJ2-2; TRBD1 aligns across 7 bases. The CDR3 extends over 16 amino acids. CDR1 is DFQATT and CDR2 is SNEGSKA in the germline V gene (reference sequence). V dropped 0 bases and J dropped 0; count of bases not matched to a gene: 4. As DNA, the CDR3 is TGCAGTGCTAGAGACCGACAGGGCTCGAACACCGGGGAGCTGTTTTTT. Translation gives CSARDRQGSNTGELFF.

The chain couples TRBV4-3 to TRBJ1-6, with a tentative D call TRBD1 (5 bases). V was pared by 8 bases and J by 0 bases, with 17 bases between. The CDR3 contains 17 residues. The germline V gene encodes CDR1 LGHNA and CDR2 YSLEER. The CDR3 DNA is TGCGCCAGCCGGGGCAACCTGAGGGGCTCCTATAATTCACCCCTCCACTTT. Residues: CASRGNLRGSYNSPLHF.

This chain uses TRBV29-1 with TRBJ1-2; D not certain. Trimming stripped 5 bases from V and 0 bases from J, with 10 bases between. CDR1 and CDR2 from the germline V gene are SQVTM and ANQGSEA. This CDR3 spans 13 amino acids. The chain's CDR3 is CSVPSRTNYGYTF. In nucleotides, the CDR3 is TGCAGCGTTCCGTCTCGGACTAACTATGGCTACACCTTC.

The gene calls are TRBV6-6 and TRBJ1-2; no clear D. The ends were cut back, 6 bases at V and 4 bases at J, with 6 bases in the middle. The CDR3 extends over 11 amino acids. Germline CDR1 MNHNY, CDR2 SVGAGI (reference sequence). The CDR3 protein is CASRDRYGYTF. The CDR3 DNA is TGTGCCAGCAGAGACCGCTATGGCTACACCTTC.

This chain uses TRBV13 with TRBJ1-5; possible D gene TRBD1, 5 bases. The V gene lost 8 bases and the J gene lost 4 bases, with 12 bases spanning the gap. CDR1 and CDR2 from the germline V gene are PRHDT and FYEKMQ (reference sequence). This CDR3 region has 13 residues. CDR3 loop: CASSNRGNQPQHF. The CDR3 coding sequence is TGTGCCAGCTCCAATCGGGGGAATCAGCCCCAGCATTTT.

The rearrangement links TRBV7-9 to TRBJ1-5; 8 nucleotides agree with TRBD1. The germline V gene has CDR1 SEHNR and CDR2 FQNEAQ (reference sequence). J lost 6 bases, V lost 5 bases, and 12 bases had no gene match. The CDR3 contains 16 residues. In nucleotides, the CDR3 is TGTGCCAGCAGCATCGGTCGGACAGGGTTTGTTCAGCCCCAGCATTTT. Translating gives CASSIGRTGFVQPQHF.

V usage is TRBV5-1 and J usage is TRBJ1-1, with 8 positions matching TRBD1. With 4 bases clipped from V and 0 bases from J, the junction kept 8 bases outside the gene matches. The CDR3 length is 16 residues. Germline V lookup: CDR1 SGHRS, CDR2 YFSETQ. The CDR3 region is CASSRGTGNLNTEAFF. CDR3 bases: TGCGCCAGCAGCAGAGGGACAGGAAATTTGAACACTGAAGCTTTCTTT.

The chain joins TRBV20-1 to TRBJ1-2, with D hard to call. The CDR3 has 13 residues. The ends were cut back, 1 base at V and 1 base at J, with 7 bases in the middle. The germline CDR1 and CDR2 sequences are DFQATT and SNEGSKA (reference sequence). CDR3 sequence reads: CSARALSNYGYTF. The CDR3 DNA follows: TGCAGTGCTAGAGCTCTCAGTAACTATGGCTACACCTTC.

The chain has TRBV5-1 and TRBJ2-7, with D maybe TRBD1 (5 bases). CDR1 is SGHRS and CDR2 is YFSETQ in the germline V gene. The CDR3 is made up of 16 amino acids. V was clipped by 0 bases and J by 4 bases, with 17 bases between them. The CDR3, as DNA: TGCGCCAGCAGCTTGGGGTTAGGGGCAGGGCGATACGAGCAGTACTTC. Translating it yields CASSLGLGAGRYEQYF.

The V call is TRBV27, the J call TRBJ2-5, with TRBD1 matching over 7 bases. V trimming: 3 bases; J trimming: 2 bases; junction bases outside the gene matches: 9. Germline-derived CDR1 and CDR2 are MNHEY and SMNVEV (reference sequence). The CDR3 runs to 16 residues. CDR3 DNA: TGTGCCAGCAGTTTTCTTAGACAGGGCGGGCAAGAGACCCAGTACTTC. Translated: CASSFLRQGGQETQYF.

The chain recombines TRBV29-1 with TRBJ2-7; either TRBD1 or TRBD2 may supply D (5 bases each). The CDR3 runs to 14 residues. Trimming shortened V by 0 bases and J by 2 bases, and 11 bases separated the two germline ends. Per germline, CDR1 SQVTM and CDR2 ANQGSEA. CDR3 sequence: CSVEERGRPYEQYF. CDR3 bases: TGCAGCGTTGAAGAGAGGGGAAGGCCCTACGAGCAGTACTTC.

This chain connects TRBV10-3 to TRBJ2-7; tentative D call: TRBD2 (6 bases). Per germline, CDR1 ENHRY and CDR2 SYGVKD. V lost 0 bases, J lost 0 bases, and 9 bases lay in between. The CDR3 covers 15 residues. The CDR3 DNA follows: TGTGCCATCAGTGAGTCCGAGGAGGGCTCCTACGAGCAGTACTTC. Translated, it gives CAISESEEGSYEQYF.

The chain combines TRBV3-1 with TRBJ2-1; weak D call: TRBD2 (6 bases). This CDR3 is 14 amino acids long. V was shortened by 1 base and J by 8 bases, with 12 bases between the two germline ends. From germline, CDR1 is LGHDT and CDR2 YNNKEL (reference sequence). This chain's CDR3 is CASSQVEGPYEQFF. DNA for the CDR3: TGTGCCAGCAGCCAAGTGGAGGGTCCCTATGAGCAGTTCTTC.

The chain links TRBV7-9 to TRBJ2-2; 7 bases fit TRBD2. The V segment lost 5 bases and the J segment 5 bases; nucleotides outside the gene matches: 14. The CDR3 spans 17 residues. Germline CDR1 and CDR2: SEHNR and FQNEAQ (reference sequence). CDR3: CASSLTMRLARTGELFF. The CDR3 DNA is TGTGCCAGCAGCCTGACCATGAGACTAGCAAGGACCGGGGAGCTGTTTTTT.

The CDR3 reads CASSNSRDSSYEQYV. CDR3 DNA sequence: TGTGCCAGCAGCAATAGCCGGGACAGCTCCTACGAGCAGTACGTC. The chain links TRBV6-5 to TRBJ2-7, with 7 nucleotides matching TRBD1. This CDR3 region has 15 residues. Germline CDR1 and CDR2: MNHEY and SVGAGI. V lost 6 bases and J lost 0; bases outside the gene matches: 8.

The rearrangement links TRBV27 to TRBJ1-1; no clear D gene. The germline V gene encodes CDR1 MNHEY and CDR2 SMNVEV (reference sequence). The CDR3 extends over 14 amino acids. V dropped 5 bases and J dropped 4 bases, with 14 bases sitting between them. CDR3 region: CASSLNPTSTEAFF. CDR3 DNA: TGTGCCAGCAGTCTAAACCCGACCAGCACTGAAGCTTTCTTT.

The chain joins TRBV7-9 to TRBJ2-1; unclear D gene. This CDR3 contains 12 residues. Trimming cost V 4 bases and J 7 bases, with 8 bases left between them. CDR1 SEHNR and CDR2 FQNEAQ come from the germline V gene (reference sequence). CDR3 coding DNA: TGTGCCAGCAGCTCCCAGTGGAATGAGCAGTTCTTC. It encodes CASSSQWNEQFF.

The CDR3 protein is CASSASSLQETQYF. CDR3 DNA sequence: TGTGCCAGCAGCGCGTCGTCCTTACAAGAGACCCAGTACTTC. The rearrangement uses TRBV9 and TRBJ2-5, with D hard to call. From germline, CDR1 is SGDLS and CDR2 YYNGEE. The V end was cut by 3 bases, the J end by 2 bases, with 11 bases between. The CDR3 has 14 residues.

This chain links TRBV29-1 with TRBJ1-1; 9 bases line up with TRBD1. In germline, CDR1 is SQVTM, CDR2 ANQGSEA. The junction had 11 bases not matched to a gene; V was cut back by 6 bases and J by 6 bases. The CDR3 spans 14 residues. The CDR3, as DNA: TGCAGCGTGACAGGGGGAACGTTGCGGGCTGAAGCTTTCTTT. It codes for CSVTGGTLRAEAFF.

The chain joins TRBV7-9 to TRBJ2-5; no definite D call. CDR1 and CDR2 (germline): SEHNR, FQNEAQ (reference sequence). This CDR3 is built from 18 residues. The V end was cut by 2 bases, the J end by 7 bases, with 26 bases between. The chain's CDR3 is CASSLPLSGSQGMGTQYF. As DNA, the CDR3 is TGTGCCAGCAGCTTACCCCTCTCCGGAAGTCAAGGGATGGGGACCCAGTACTTC.

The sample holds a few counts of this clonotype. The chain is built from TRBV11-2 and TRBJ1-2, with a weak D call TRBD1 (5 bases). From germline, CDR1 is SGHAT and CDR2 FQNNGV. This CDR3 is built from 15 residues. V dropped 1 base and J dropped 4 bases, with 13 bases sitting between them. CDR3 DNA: TGTGCCAGCAGCTTAGGGGACCCTTATGGCTATGGCTACACCTTC. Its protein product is CASSLGDPYGYGYTF.

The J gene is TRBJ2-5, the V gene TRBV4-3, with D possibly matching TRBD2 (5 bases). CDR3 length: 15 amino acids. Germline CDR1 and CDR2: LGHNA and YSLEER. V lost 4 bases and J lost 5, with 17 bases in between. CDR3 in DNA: TGCGCCAGCAGCCTCACGGAGGCACCCCGGGAGACCCAGTACTTC. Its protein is CASSLTEAPRETQYF.

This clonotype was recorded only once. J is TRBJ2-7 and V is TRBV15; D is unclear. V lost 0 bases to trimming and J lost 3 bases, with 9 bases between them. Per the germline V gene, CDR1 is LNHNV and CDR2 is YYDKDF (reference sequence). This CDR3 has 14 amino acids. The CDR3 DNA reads TGTGCCACCAGCAGAGATCTAGGAGACTACGAGCAGTACTTC. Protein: CATSRDLGDYEQYF.